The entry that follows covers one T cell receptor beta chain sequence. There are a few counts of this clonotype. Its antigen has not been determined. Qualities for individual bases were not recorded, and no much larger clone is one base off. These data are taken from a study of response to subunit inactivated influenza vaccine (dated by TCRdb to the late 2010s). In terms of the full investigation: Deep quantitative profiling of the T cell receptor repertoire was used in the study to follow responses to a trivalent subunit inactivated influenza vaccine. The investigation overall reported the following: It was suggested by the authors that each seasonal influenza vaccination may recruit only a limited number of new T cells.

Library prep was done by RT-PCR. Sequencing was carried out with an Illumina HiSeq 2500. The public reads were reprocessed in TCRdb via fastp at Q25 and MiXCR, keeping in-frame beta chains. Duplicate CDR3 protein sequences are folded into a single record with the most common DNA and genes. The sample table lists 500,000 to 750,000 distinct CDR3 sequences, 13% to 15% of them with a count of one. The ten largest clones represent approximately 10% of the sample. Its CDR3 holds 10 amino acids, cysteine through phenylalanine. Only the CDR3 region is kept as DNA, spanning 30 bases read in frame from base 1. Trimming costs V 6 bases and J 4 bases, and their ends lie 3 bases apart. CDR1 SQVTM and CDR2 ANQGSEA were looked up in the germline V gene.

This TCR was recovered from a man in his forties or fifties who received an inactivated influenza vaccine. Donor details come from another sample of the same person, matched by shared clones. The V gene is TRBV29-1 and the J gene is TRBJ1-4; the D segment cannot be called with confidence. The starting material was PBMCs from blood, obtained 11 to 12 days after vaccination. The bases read TGCAGCGTACGTAATGAAAAACTGTTTTTT. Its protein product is CSVRNEKLFF.